The clone carrying this T cell receptor (beta chain) was counted many times. Its antigen is not identified. Combining a sample-barcoded 5' primer with a J-beta primer mix, a second PCR ran for roughly 7 to 11 cycles. TCRdb passed the 5' RACE reads through MiXCR, listing each CDR3 protein once. The data contain a few hundred thousand distinct CDR3 sequences, 52% of them singletons. This record belongs to a study of blood T cells in healthy people across ages. Study results and limitations: Older age went with lower TCR beta diversity per million T cells, in a roughly linear way. Compared with aged donors, long-lived donors showed fewer expanded clones, suggesting selection.

Trimming removed 6 bases at V and 2 bases at J, with 20 bases between. The V gene's germline CDR1 is MNHNY and CDR2 SVGAGI (reference sequence). The CDR3 is 16 residues long. The material sequenced was blood. The gene calls are TRBV6-6 and TRBJ2-7; tentatively, D is TRBD1 or TRBD2 (6 bases each). This receptor was taken from a man aged 60 to 75 in good health. DNA of the CDR3: TGTGCCAGCAGCAACGGGGGCTGGCAGAGCCCCTACGAGCAGTACTTC. It encodes CASSNGGWQSPYEQYF.